This T cell receptor beta chain was captured by sequencing in a study of neurological immune-mediated disorders. Whole-study results and caveats: The greatest TCR clonal expansion appeared in HTLV-1-associated myelopathy and the smallest, falling below healthy controls, in multiple sclerosis.

This clonotype was recorded many times. Its matching antigen is unknown. Use was made of 1 million CD4+ or CD8+ T cells in sorted libraries. The V and J ends lost 0 bases and 3 bases respectively, with 9 bases between them. CDR3 length: 15 residues. CDR1 is MNHEY, CDR2 SVGAGI, per germline. TCRdb analysed the 5' RACE reads with MiXCR anew, one entry per CDR3 protein. The sample carries about 38,000 distinct CDR3 sequences, 4.8% recorded once. Source material: CD4+ T cells from blood. The chain combines TRBV6-5 with TRBJ1-5; D is unresolved. The clonotype was recovered from a man in his late teens or twenties in good health. CDR3 residues: CASSYSPGANQPQHF. The CDR3 region has the DNA TGTGCCAGCAGTTACTCGCCAGGCGCCAATCAGCCCCAGCATTTT.